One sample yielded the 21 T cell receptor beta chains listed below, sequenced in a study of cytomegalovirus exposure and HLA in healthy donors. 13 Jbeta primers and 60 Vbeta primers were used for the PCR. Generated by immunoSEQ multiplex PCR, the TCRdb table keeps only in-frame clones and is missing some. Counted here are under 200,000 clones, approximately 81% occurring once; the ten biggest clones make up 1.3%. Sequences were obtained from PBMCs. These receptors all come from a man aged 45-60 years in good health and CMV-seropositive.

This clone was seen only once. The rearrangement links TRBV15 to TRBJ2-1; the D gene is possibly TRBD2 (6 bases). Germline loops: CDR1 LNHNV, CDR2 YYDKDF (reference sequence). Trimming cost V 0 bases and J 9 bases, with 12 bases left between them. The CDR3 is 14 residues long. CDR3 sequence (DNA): TGTGCCACCAGCAGAGATAACGGGAGCGGTGAGCAGTTCTTC. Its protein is CATSRDNGSGEQFF.

For the CDR3, the DNA is TGTGCCAGCAGCTTAGGGCTAGCGCGCTACGAGCAGTACTTC. Residues: CASSLGLARYEQYF. J is TRBJ2-7 and V is TRBV7-2; a weak D match, TRBD2 (6 bases). The CDR3 length is 14 residues. CDR1 and CDR2 from the germline V gene are SGHTA and FQGNSA. V gave up 1 base and J gave up 3 bases, with 10 bases separating them.

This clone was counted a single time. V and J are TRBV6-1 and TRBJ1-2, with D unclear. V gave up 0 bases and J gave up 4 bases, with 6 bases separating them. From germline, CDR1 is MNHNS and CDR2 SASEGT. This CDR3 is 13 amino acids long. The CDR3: CASSEAATYGYTF. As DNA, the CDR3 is TGTGCCAGCAGTGAAGCGGCCACCTATGGCTACACCTTC.

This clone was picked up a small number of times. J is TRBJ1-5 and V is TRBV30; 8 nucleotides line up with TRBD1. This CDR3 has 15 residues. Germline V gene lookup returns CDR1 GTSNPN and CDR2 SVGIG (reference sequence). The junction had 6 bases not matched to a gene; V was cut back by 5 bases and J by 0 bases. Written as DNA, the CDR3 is TGTGCCTGGGAAAAACAGGGGGATAGCAATCAGCCCCAGCATTTT. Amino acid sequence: CAWEKQGDSNQPQHF.

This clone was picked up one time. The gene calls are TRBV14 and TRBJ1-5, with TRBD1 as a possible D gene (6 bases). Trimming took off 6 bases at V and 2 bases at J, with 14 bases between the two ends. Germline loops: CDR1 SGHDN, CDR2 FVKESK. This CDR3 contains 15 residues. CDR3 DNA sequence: TGTGCCAGCAGACGAAACAGGGTCGGCAATCAGCCCCAGCATTTT. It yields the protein CASRRNRVGNQPQHF.

The CDR3 here is CASVGTSGRGSYNEQFF. CDR3 DNA sequence: TGTGCCAGCGTTGGGACTAGCGGGAGGGGGTCCTACAATGAGCAGTTCTTC. This chain connects TRBV28 to TRBJ2-1, with 16 bases aligning to TRBD2. The V and J ends lost 8 bases and 1 base, in that order; junction bases with no gene match: 5. The CDR3 is made up of 17 amino acids. From germline, CDR1 is MDHEN and CDR2 SYDVKM. Full variable domain (remainder filled in from reference TRBV28 and TRBJ2-1): DVKVTQSSRYLVKRTGEKVFLECVQDMDHENMFWYRQDPGLGLRLIYFSYDVKMKEKGDIPEGYSVSREKKERFSLILESASTNQTSMYLCASVGTSGRGSYNEQFFGPGTRLTVL.

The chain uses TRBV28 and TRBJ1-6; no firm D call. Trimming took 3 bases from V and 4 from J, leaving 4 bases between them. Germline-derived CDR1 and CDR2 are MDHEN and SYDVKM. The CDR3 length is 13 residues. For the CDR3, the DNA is TGTGCCAGCAGTTTGGCATATAATTCACCCCTCCACTTT. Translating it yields CASSLAYNSPLHF.

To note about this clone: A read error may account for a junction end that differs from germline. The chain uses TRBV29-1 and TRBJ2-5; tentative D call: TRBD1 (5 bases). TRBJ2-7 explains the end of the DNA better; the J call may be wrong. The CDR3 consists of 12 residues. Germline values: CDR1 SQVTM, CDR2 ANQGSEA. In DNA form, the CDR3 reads TGCGGCGTTGAGCAGGGAAGCTACGAGCAGTACTTC. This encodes CGVEQGSYEQYF.

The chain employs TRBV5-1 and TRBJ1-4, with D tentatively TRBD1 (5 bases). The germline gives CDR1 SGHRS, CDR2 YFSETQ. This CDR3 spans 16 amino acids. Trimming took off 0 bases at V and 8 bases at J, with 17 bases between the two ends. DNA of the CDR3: TGCGCCAGCAGCTTGGGATCCGGGACGGGGGAGGAAAAACTGTTTTTT. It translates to CASSLGSGTGEEKLFF.

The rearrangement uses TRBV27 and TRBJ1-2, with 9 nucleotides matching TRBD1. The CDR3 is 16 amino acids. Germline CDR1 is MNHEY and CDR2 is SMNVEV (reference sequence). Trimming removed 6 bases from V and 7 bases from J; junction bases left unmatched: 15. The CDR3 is CASRRTGTGSGGGYTF. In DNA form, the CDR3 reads TGTGCCAGCAGACGGACCGGGACAGGGTCGGGGGGTGGCTACACCTTC.

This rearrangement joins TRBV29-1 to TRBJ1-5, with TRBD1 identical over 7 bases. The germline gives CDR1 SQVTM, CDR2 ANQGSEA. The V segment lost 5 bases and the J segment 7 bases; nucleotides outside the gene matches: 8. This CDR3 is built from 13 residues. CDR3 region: CSVRDRAGQPQHF. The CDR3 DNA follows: TGCAGCGTTCGCGACAGGGCTGGCCAGCCCCAGCATTTT.

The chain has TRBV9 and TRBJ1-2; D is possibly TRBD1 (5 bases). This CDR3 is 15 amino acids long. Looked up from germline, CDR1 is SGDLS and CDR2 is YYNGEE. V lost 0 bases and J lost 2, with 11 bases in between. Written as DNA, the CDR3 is TGTGCCAGCAGCGTAGGACAGACGGAAAACTATGGCTACACCTTC. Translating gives CASSVGQTENYGYTF.

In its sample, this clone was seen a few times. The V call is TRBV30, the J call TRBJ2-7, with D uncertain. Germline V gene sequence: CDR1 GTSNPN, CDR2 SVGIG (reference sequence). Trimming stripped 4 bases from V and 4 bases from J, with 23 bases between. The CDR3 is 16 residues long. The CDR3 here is CAWTRGQTMTAYEQYF. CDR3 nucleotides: TGTGCCTGGACCAGAGGTCAGACGATGACCGCTTACGAGCAGTACTTC.

CDR3: CSVRPGTANYGYTF. The CDR3 DNA reads TGCAGCGTGCGTCCCGGGACAGCTAACTATGGCTACACCTTC. The chain recombines TRBV29-1 with TRBJ1-2; 7 bases fit TRBD1. The CDR3 totals 14 residues. Germline CDR1 SQVTM, CDR2 ANQGSEA. V shed 6 bases, J shed 0 bases, and the junction held 7 bases outside the gene matches. Together with reference TRBV29-1 and TRBJ1-2, the CDR3 gives the full variable domain: SAVISQKPSRDICQRGTSLTIQCQVDSQVTMMFWYRQQPGQSLTLIATANQGSEATYESGFVIDKFPISRPNLTFSTLTVSNMSPEDSSIYLCSVRPGTANYGYTFGSGTRLTVV.

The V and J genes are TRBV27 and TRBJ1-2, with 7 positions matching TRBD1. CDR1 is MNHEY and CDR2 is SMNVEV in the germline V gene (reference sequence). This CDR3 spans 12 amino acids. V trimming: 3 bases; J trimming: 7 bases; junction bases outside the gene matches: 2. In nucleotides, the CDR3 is TGTGCCAGCAGTTTCACAGGGGCTGGCTACACCTTC. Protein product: CASSFTGAGYTF.

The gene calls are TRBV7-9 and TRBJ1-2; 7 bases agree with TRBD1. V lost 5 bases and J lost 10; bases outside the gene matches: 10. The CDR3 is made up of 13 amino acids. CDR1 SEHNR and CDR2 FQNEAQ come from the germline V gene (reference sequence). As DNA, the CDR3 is TGTGCCAGCAGCACCCGGGACAGCTCGGCCTACACCTTC. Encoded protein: CASSTRDSSAYTF.

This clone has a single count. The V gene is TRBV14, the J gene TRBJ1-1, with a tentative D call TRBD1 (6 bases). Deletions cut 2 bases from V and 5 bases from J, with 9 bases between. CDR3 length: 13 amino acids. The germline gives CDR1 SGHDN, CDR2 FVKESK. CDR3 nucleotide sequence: TGTGCCAGCAGCCAACATCAGGGGACTGAAGCTTTCTTT. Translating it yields CASSQHQGTEAFF.

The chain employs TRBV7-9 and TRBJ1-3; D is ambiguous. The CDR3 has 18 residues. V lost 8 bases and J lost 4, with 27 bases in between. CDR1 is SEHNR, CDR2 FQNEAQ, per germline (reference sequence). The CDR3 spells CASVGSYRGPREGNTIYF. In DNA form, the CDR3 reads TGTGCCAGCGTAGGCTCATATCGAGGTCCTCGGGAAGGAAACACCATATATTTT.

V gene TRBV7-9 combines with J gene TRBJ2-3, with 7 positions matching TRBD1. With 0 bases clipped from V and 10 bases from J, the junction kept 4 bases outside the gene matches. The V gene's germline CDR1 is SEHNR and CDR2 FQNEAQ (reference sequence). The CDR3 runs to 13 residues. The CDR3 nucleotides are TGTGCCAGCAGCTTAGCCCGACAGGGCGCGCAGTATTTT. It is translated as CASSLARQGAQYF.

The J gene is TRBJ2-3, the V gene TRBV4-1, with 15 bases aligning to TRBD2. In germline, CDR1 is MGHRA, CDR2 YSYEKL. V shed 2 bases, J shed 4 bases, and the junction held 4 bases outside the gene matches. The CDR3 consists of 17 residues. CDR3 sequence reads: CASSQSRTSGGADTQYF. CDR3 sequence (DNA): TGCGCCAGCAGCCAATCGCGGACTAGCGGGGGGGCAGATACGCAGTATTTT.

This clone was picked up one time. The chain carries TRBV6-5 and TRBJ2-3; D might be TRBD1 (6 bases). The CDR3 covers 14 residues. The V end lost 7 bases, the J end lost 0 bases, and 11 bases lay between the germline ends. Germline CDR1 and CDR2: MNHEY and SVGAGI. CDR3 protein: CASINRASTDTQYF. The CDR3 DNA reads TGTGCCAGCATAAACAGGGCTAGCACAGATACGCAGTATTTT.